This T cell receptor beta chain was sequenced during a study of blood T cells in healthy people across ages. Study-wide points: A roughly linear fall in TCR beta diversity per million T cells was seen with increasing age. There was no known CMV status for donors, so expanded clonotype changes were possibly confounded.

CDR3 length equals 14 residues. Germline V CDR1 and CDR2: LGHDT, YNNKEL (reference sequence). V lost 1 base, J lost 0 bases, and 6 bases lay in between. This clonotype has a count of ten or more. Its antigen remains unidentified. The use of a sample-barcoded 5' primer and a J-beta primer mix characterized a second PCR of roughly 7 to 11 cycles. TCRdb independently ran MiXCR on the 5' RACE reads; one entry per CDR3 protein. Seen here are under 2,000,000 distinct CDR3 sequences, 49% observed once, and the top ten hold 2.1%. The sample was blood. The clonotype originates from a middle-aged woman in good health. The chain is built from TRBV3-1 and TRBJ2-5; D ambiguous. The DNA of the CDR3 is TGTGCCAGCAGCCAAGGAGGCGACCAAGAGACCCAGTACTTC. Its protein is CASSQGGDQETQYF.